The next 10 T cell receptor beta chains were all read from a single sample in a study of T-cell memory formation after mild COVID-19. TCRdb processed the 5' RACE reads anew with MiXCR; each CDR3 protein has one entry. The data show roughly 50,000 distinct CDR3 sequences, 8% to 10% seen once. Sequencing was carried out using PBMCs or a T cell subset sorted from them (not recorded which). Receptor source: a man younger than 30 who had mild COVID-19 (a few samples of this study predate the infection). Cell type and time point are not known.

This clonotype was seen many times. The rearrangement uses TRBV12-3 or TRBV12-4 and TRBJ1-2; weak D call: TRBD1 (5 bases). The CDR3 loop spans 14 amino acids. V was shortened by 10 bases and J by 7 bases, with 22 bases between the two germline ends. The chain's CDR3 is CATKSQQGFAGYTF. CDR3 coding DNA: TGTGCCACCAAAAGTCAGCAGGGATTCGCTGGCTACACCTTC.

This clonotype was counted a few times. CDR3 sequence (DNA): TGTGCCACCAGTGGGCAGGGGGGCCGGTATGAGCAGTTCTTC. This codes for CATSGQGGRYEQFF. The gene calls are TRBV24-1 and TRBJ2-1, with D perhaps matching TRBD1 (7 bases). V gave up 5 bases and J gave up 8 bases, with 15 bases separating them. This CDR3 is built from 14 residues. Per the germline V gene, CDR1 is KGHDR and CDR2 is SFDVKD.

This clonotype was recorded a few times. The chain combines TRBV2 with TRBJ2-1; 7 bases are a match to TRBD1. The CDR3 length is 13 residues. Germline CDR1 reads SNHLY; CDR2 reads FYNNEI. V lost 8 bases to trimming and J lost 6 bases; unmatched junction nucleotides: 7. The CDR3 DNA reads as TGTGCCAGCCACATTAACAGGGGCAATGAGCAGTTCTTC. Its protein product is CASHINRGNEQFF.

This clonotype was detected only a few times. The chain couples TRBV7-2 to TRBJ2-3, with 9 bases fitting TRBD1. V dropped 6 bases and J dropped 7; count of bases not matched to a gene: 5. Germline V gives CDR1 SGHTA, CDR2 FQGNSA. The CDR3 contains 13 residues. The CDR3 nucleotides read TGTGCCAGCAGACCCACAGGGGGCCATACGCAGTATTTT. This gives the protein CASRPTGGHTQYF.

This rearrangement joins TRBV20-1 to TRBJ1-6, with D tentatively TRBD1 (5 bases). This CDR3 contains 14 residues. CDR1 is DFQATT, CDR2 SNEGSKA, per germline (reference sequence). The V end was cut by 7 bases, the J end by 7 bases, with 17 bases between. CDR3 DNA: TGCAGTGGGACGAGGGGCGTTGGAAATTCACCCCTCCACTTT. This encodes CSGTRGVGNSPLHF.

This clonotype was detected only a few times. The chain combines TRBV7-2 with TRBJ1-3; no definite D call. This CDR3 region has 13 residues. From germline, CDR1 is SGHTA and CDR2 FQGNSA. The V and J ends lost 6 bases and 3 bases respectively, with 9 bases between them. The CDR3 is CASRTRYGNTIYF. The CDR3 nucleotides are TGTGCCAGCAGAACTAGATATGGAAACACCATATATTTT.

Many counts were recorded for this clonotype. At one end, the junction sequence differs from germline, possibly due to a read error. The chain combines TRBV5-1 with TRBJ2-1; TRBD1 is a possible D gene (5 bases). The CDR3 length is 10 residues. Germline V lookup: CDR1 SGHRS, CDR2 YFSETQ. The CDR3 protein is CASSLTQETF. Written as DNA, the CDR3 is TGCGCCAGCAGCTTAACACAGGAAACCTTC. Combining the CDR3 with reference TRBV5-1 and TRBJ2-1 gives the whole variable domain KAGVTQTPRYLIKTRGQQVTLSCSPISGHRSVSWYQQTPGQGLQFLFEYFSETQRNKGNFPGRFSGRQFSNSRSEMNVSTLELGDSALYLCASSLTQETFGPGTRLTVL.

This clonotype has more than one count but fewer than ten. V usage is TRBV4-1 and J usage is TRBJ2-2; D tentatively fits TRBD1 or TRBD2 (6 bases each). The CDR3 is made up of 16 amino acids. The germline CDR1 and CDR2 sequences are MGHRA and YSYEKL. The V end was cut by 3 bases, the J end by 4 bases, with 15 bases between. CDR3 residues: CASSQRRGARTGELFF. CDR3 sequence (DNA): TGCGCCAGCAGCCAGAGGAGGGGGGCCCGCACCGGGGAGCTGTTTTTT.

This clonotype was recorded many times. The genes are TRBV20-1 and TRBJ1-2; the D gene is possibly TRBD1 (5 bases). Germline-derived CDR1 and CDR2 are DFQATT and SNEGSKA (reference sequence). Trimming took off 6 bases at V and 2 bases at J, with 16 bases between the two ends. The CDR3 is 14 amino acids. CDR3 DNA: TGCAGTGCAACCTCGGGGGACCGGAACTATGGCTACACCTTC. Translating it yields CSATSGDRNYGYTF.

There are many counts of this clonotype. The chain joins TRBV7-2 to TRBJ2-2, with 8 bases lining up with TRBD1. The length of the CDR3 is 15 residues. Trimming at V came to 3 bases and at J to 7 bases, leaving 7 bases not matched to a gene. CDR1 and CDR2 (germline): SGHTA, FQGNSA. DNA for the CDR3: TGTGCCAGCAGCTTGATAGGACAGGGTGGCGGGGAGCTGTTTTTT. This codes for CASSLIGQGGGELFF.